The rows below give T cell receptor beta chains drawn from one sample of a study of T cell responses to AZD1222 COVID-19 vaccine. Produced via immunoSEQ multiplex PCR; TCRdb's table is partial and in-frame only. This sample has fewer than 110,000 clones, with around nine tenths found just once. The sample was peripheral blood, taken on day 0 of AZD1222 vaccination. These receptors were obtained from an adult in good health. Each CDR3 is given with its conserved first and last residue. The D gene is left open where the match is weak. Rows give clone size only sometimes, using once, few, many, or a class for an expanded clone.

.	TRBV3-1/TRBV3-2	TRBD1	TRBJ1-1	TGTGCCAGCAGGAGTACAGGGGGCACTGAAGCTTTCTTT	CASRSTGGTEAFF
.	TRBV30	.	TRBJ2-7	TGTGCCGGGACCAGGGACAAGACCTACGAGCAGTACTTC	CAGTRDKTYEQYF
.	TRBV7-9	.	TRBJ1-4	TGTGCCAGCAGCTTAGTGGGGTATAATGAAAAACTGTTTTTT	CASSLVGYNEKLFF
.	TRBV19	.	TRBJ1-4	TGTGCCAGTAGTATAGTCATTGGCGCAGGGCAAGAAAAACTGTTTTTT	CASSIVIGAGQEKLFF
once	TRBV5-1	TRBD1	TRBJ1-2	TGCGCCAGCAGCTTCGGGACAGCGAACTATGGCTACACCTTC	CASSFGTANYGYTF
.	TRBV6-5	.	TRBJ1-2	TGTGCCAGCAGTTCCTACGCTAACTATGGCTACACCTTC	CASSSYANYGYTF
.	TRBV11-2	.	TRBJ2-3	TGTGCCAGCAGCTTAGATGATGAAGGGGGTCTTATGAGCACAGATACGCAGTATTTT	CASSLDDEGGLMSTDTQYF
.	TRBV11-2	TRBD1	TRBJ2-3	TGTGCCAGCAGCTTAGAAGGACAGGACAGCACAGATACGCAGTATTTT	CASSLEGQDSTDTQYF
.	TRBV28	.	TRBJ2-1	TGTGCCAGTCAGGGCCGCTCCTACAATGAGCAGTTCTTC	CASQGRSYNEQFF
.	TRBV28	.	TRBJ1-2	TGTGCCACCCGGACAGCTAACTATGGCTACACCTTC	CATRTANYGYTF
.	TRBV6-1	TRBD1	TRBJ2-2	TGTGCCAGCAGTGCCCAGACAGGGGGGAGCACCGGGGAGCTGTTTTTT	CASSAQTGGSTGELFF
.	TRBV24-1	.	TRBJ1-5	TGTGCCACCAGTGAGCAGGGCAATCAGCCCCAGCATTTT	CATSEQGNQPQHF
.	TRBV3-1/TRBV3-2	TRBD2	TRBJ2-1	TGTGCCCGCAGCCGGAGCGGGGGGGCGGGGAATGAGCAGTTCTTC	CARSRSGGAGNEQFF
few	TRBV4-3	TRBD2	TRBJ2-2	TGCGCCAGCAGCCAAGAACCCGGACTAGTTGGGGAGCTGTTTTTT	CASSQEPGLVGELFF
once	TRBV7-2	.	TRBJ2-5	TGTGCCAGCAGCTATCTTCGGTGGGGGCAAGAGACCCAGTACTTC	CASSYLRWGQETQYF
.	TRBV5-6	.	TRBJ1-1	TGTGCCAGCAGCTTGTTCAGGGAGTGGGACACTGAAGCTTTCTTT	CASSLFREWDTEAFF